This TCR beta chain was sequenced during a study of T-cell memory formation after mild COVID-19. Findings and limits, study-wide: The study detected some responding clones in pre-infection memory, suggesting cross-reactive memory joined.

A note on this clonotype: The antigen is unknown.

TCRdb used MiXCR to reprocess the 5' RACE reads, holding one entry per CDR3 protein. The profile shows some 260,000 distinct CDR3 sequences, approximately 16% of them singletons. V was pared by 5 bases and J by 6 bases, with 13 bases between. Germline lookup yields CDR1 SGHTA and CDR2 FQGTGA. The CDR3 totals 14 residues. Sample: PBMCs or a T cell subset sorted from them (not recorded which). This chain connects TRBV7-3 to TRBJ2-2; D not certain. The TCR sequence derives from a man between 18 and 29 years old who had mild COVID-19 (a few samples of this study predate the infection). Cell type and time point are not known. The CDR3 is CASSPSVSAGELFF. CDR3 DNA: TGTGCCAGCAGCCCCTCAGTGAGTGCCGGGGAGCTGTTTTTT.